Following are 27 T cell receptor beta chains from one sample sequenced in a study of cytomegalovirus exposure and HLA in healthy donors. Researchers ran the PCR with 60 Vbeta and 13 Jbeta primers. Measured with immunoSEQ multiplex PCR; TCRdb has only the in-frame clones, and not every one. Of some 190,000 clones listed, roughly 80% are singletons. Material for sequencing was PBMCs. The source of these receptors is a woman in her twenties or thirties in good health and CMV-seropositive.

The chain recombines TRBV6-6 with TRBJ1-3; D is undetermined. Trimming left V 2 bases short and J 4 bases short, with 9 bases between. Per the germline V gene, CDR1 is MNHNY and CDR2 is SVGAGI (reference sequence). The CDR3 length is 14 residues. Written as DNA, the CDR3 is TGTGCCAGCAGTTACGGAACAGCCGGAAACACCATATATTTT. Translating it yields CASSYGTAGNTIYF.

This clone has more than one count but fewer than ten. J is TRBJ2-7 and V is TRBV11-2; D call uncertain. V gave up 5 bases and J gave up 7 bases, with 12 bases separating them. This CDR3 region has 12 residues. The germline gives CDR1 SGHAT, CDR2 FQNNGV. CDR3 in DNA: TGTGCCAGCAGCCGATCGGTGCGGGAGCAGTACTTC. It encodes CASSRSVREQYF.

CDR3 in amino acids: CASSFSVGRVGYEQYF. The CDR3 DNA reads TGTGCCAGCAGTTTCAGTGTTGGCAGGGTGGGGTACGAGCAGTACTTC. The rearrangement joins TRBV27 to TRBJ2-7; the D gene is possibly TRBD1 (5 bases). V was pared by 3 bases and J by 4 bases, with 19 bases between. The CDR3 length is 16 residues. Germline V gene data show CDR1 as MNHEY and CDR2 as SMNVEV (reference sequence).

This chain connects TRBV6-5 to TRBJ2-7; unclear D gene. CDR1 is MNHEY, CDR2 SVGAGI, per germline. Trimming pared 6 bases from V and 4 bases from J, leaving 7 bases between. The CDR3 covers 11 residues. CDR3 nucleotides: TGTGCCAGCAGCCAAACTTACGAGCAGTACTTC. As protein: CASSQTYEQYF.

The chain combines TRBV19 with TRBJ2-1; 9 nucleotides match TRBD2. Germline assignment: CDR1 LNHDA and CDR2 SQIVND (reference sequence). The length of the CDR3 is 15 residues. Trimming at V came to 6 bases and at J to 6 bases, leaving 9 bases not matched to a gene. In DNA, the CDR3 is TGTGCCAGTAGACTGACTAGCGGAGGGGTCAATGAGCAGTTCTTC. It yields the protein CASRLTSGGVNEQFF.

The rearrangement joins TRBV11-2 to TRBJ2-5, with 13 bases fitting TRBD2. CDR1 SGHAT and CDR2 FQNNGV come from the germline V gene. This CDR3 has 16 residues. V lost 4 bases to trimming and J lost 4 bases; unmatched junction nucleotides: 6. The CDR3 nucleotides are TGTGCCAGCAGCTGGACCGGACTAGCGGGAGTAGAGACCCAGTACTTC. As protein: CASSWTGLAGVETQYF.

The chain recombines TRBV19 with TRBJ2-1; the match to TRBD1 covers 10 bases. Germline assignment: CDR1 LNHDA and CDR2 SQIVND (reference sequence). The CDR3 is 16 amino acids. Trimming cost V 5 bases and J 8 bases; bases outside gene matches: 12. In DNA, the CDR3 is TGTGCCAGTAGTTCCGCCTCGGGACAGGGGTGGCATGAGCAGTTCTTC. This codes for CASSSASGQGWHEQFF.

J is TRBJ2-7 and V is TRBV7-8, with D tentatively TRBD2 (6 bases). V lost 1 base to trimming and J lost 6 bases, with 10 bases between them. Germline lookup yields CDR1 SGHVS and CDR2 FQNEAQ. The CDR3 totals 13 residues. For the CDR3, the DNA is TGTGCCAGCAGCTTAGGGACTATTGGCGAGCAGTACTTC. Encoded protein: CASSLGTIGEQYF.

This chain joins TRBV2 and TRBJ1-4, with 7 bases identical to TRBD1. V lost 6 bases, J lost 2 bases, and 6 bases stayed unmatched. The CDR3 length is 15 residues. Germline CDR1 SNHLY, CDR2 FYNNEI. As DNA, the CDR3 is TGTGCCAGCAGCATCACAGGGGTTACTAATGAAAAACTGTTTTTT. Its protein product is CASSITGVTNEKLFF.

The chain recombines TRBV19 with TRBJ2-4; 7 positions agree with TRBD2. CDR3 length: 14 residues. Germline CDR1 reads LNHDA; CDR2 reads SQIVND (reference sequence). Trimming took 3 bases from V and 6 from J; bases not matched to a gene: 5. DNA of the CDR3: TGTGCCAGTAGTATTATCTCTAGCGGAAACATTCAGTACTTC. Protein: CASSIISSGNIQYF.

The chain recombines TRBV5-1 with TRBJ2-5; 12 nucleotides align to TRBD2. With 4 bases clipped from V and 11 bases from J, the junction kept 12 bases outside the gene matches. This CDR3 is 15 amino acids long. Germline CDR1 and CDR2: SGHRS and YFSETQ. The CDR3 bases are TGCGCCAGCAGCCCTGGACTAGCGGGAACGGAGGAGCAGTACTTC. Protein: CASSPGLAGTEEQYF.

This clone occurred a few times. This rearrangement joins TRBV4-1 to TRBJ2-7, with a tentative D call TRBD1 (5 bases). Germline loops: CDR1 MGHRA, CDR2 YSYEKL. Trimming pared 4 bases from V and 5 bases from J, leaving 15 bases between. The CDR3 has 14 amino acids. CDR3 loop: CASSRGSSTDEQYF. In DNA, the CDR3 is TGCGCCAGCAGCCGGGGCTCAAGCACCGACGAGCAGTACTTC.

This clone was seen only once. Distinct nucleotide sequences in the sample also encode this CDR3. The gene calls are TRBV11-2 and TRBJ2-7, with D perhaps matching TRBD2 (6 bases). This CDR3 is built from 15 residues. Germline V gives CDR1 SGHAT, CDR2 FQNNGV. Trimming removed 0 bases at V and 0 bases at J, with 9 bases between. The CDR3 DNA reads TGTGCCAGCAGCTTAGATACCGGGAGCTCCTACGAGCAGTACTTC. This gives the protein CASSLDTGSSYEQYF.

The chain links TRBV6-4 to TRBJ2-3; the D gene is possibly TRBD2 (6 bases). V was shortened by 9 bases and J by 6 bases, with 28 bases between the two germline ends. The CDR3 has 17 amino acids. Germline V gene sequence: CDR1 MRHNA, CDR2 SNTAGT. This CDR3 is CARGELPEGRIGDTQYF. Here the CDR3 DNA reads TGTGCCAGGGGGGAGCTTCCGGAGGGCCGGATTGGGGATACGCAGTATTTT.

V usage is TRBV5-4 and J usage is TRBJ2-7; tentative D call: TRBD1 (6 bases). CDR3 length equals 13 residues. Germline-derived CDR1 and CDR2 are SGHNT and YYREEE (reference sequence). V gave up 3 bases and J gave up 4 bases, with 11 bases separating them. The chain's CDR3 is CASSSDSLYEQYF. For the CDR3, the DNA is TGTGCCAGCAGCTCGGACAGCCTGTACGAGCAGTACTTC.

The rearrangement uses TRBV6-6 and TRBJ1-2, with 10 nucleotides matching TRBD1. CDR1 is MNHNY, CDR2 SVGAGI, per germline (reference sequence). With 2 bases clipped from V and 6 bases from J, the junction kept 3 bases outside the gene matches. The CDR3 contains 14 residues. As DNA, the CDR3 is TGTGCCAGCAGTTACCCAGGACAGGGGGATGGCTACACCTTC. It codes for CASSYPGQGDGYTF.

The CDR3 here is CASSLSRTAQYGYTF. For the CDR3, the DNA is TGTGCCAGCAGCCTCTCAAGGACAGCACAATATGGCTACACCTTC. The V and J genes are TRBV7-8 and TRBJ1-2; possible D gene TRBD1, 6 bases. The V and J ends lost 5 bases and 5 bases respectively, with 18 bases between them. CDR1 and CDR2 from the germline V gene are SGHVS and FQNEAQ. This CDR3 comprises 15 residues.

The J gene is TRBJ1-5, the V gene TRBV2, with unresolved D. V was cut by 7 bases and J by 5 bases, with 12 bases left in between. The CDR3 runs to 13 residues. Germline CDR1 SNHLY, CDR2 FYNNEI. CDR3 DNA sequence: TGTGCCAGCAACATCGAGGGTGATCAGCCCCAGCATTTT. Protein sequence: CASNIEGDQPQHF.

J is TRBJ1-5 and V is TRBV13, with 7 positions matching TRBD1. CDR1 is PRHDT, CDR2 FYEKMQ, per germline (reference sequence). This CDR3 is 14 amino acids long. Trimming at V came to 2 bases and at J to 4 bases, leaving 2 bases not matched to a gene. Here the CDR3 DNA reads TGTGCCAGCAGCTTAACAGGGGCAAATCAGCCCCAGCATTTT. It specifies CASSLTGANQPQHF.

V usage is TRBV28 and J usage is TRBJ1-1; no definite D call. Trimming pared 5 bases from V and 0 bases from J, leaving 22 bases between. From germline, CDR1 is MDHEN and CDR2 SYDVKM. The CDR3 has 18 amino acids. The CDR3 region is CASSTRVLRRNMNTEAFF. For the CDR3, the DNA is TGTGCCAGCAGTACTAGGGTGTTGCGACGGAACATGAACACTGAAGCTTTCTTT.

This sequence joins TRBV27 and TRBJ1-1, with 8 nucleotides matching TRBD1. In germline, CDR1 is MNHEY, CDR2 SMNVEV (reference sequence). V gave up 7 bases and J gave up 1 base; unmatched junction bases: 8. The CDR3 has 15 amino acids. The CDR3 DNA reads as TGTGCCAGCAACCCCCAGGGGGCAGGGAACACTGAAGCTTTCTTT. Translation: CASNPQGAGNTEAFF.

This chain connects TRBV6-5 to TRBJ2-2; 12 bases agree with TRBD1. The germline V gene encodes CDR1 MNHEY and CDR2 SVGAGI. V lost 10 bases to trimming and J lost 5 bases; unmatched junction nucleotides: 5. The CDR3 contains 14 residues. CDR3 DNA sequence: TGTGCCACCGCGGGACAGGGGGCAACCGGGGAGCTGTTTTTT. Its protein is CATAGQGATGELFF.

The genes are TRBV2 and TRBJ1-2; 8 bases line up with TRBD1. The CDR3 is made up of 15 amino acids. Germline CDR1 is SNHLY and CDR2 is FYNNEI. J gave up 4 bases and V 2 bases, and 6 bases lay outside the gene matches. The CDR3 region is CASSETGGYSYGYTF. CDR3 bases: TGTGCCAGCAGTGAAACAGGGGGTTATAGCTATGGCTACACCTTC.

J is TRBJ2-1 and V is TRBV19, with 9 bases lining up with TRBD1. Per germline, CDR1 LNHDA and CDR2 SQIVND (reference sequence). The CDR3 totals 15 residues. V lost 5 bases and J lost 3; bases outside the gene matches: 5. CDR3 in amino acids: CASSADRGFYNEQFF. CDR3 DNA: TGTGCCAGTAGTGCAGACAGGGGGTTCTACAATGAGCAGTTCTTC.

The chain is built from TRBV27 and TRBJ1-5, with D perhaps matching TRBD1 (6 bases). This CDR3 has 15 residues. Germline-derived CDR1 and CDR2 are MNHEY and SMNVEV (reference sequence). V was cut by 9 bases and J by 4 bases, with 19 bases left in between. The CDR3 coding sequence is TGTGCCAGTTCTCTTGGGGGGGCAGGGAATCAGCCCCAGCATTTT. Protein: CASSLGGAGNQPQHF.

The V and J genes are TRBV15 and TRBJ1-1; a possible D gene is TRBD1 (5 bases). The CDR3 runs 16 residues. Trimming took 4 bases from V and 8 from J, leaving 23 bases between them. The germline CDR1 and CDR2 sequences are LNHNV and YYDKDF (reference sequence). The CDR3 bases are TGTGCCACCAGCACCGAGGTCGTGGGGGGAAAGGCCGAAGCTTTCTTT. Translating gives CATSTEVVGGKAEAFF.

The CDR3 DNA is TGCGCCAGCAGCCAAAGTTTCAATGGGGCCACTGAAGCTTTCTTT. This gives the protein CASSQSFNGATEAFF. The V gene is TRBV4-1, the J gene TRBJ1-1; possibly TRBD1 for D (5 bases). Trimming removed 2 bases from V and 4 bases from J, with 14 bases in between. Germline V lookup: CDR1 MGHRA, CDR2 YSYEKL. This CDR3 region has 15 residues.